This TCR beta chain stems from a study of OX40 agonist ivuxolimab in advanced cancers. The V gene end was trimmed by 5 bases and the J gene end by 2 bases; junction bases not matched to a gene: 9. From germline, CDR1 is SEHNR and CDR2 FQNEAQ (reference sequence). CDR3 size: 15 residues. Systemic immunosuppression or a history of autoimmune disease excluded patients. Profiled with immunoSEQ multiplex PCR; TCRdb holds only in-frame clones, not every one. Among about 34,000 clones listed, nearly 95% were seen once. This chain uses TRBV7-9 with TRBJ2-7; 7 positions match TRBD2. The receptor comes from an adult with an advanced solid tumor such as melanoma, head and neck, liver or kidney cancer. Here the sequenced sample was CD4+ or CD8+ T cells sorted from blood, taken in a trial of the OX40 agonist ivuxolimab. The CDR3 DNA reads TGTGCCAGCAGCGTCGGGGCGGGGGAAACCTACGAGCAGTACTTC. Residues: CASSVGAGETYEQYF.